This T cell receptor (beta chain) was recovered during a study of a mutant IDH1 vaccine in newly diagnosed glioma. For the study at large: Among treated patients, about 62% were male and around 40% female, and mean age was around 40 years. Those enrolled had earlier been treated with radiotherapy, temozolomide, or both, mostly both. The study's findings and limits: Immune responses arising from the vaccine appeared in roughly 95% of patients. Apparently unrelated to pseudoprogression were changes in the top peripheral T cell clonotypes.

Clones were sequenced by immunoSEQ multiplex PCR, and TCRdb holds only the in-frame ones, with some missing. Of approximately 54,000 clones listed, roughly 80% are singletons. For this clone: Its antigen is not identified.

CDR3 length: 17 residues. Noted time point: baseline, week 1 (first vaccination visit). Treatment reported: pre-vaccination baseline after standard-of-care therapy. The chain employs TRBV21-1 and TRBJ2-7; the DNA was not used to check the table's D call, TRBD2. TRBV21-1 is labeled a pseudogene. Source: PBMCs, taken from a glioma patient treated with radiotherapy, temozolomide or both. The TCR comes from a man between 18 and 29 years old with glioma. The DNA of the CDR3 is TGTGCCAGCAGCAAAGAAAGACGGCTGCCCAGGAGGTACGAGCAGTACTTC. This translates into CASSKERRLPRRYEQYF.